One and the same sample provided the 27 T cell receptor beta chains below, sequenced in a study of shared clonotypes between healthy human individuals. The protocol was immunoSEQ multiplex PCR, while the TCRdb copy is restricted to in-frame clones and leaves out a portion. Seen here are over a million clones, around 75% observed once, and the top ten hold over 1.3%. The sample was memory CD4+ T cells sorted from blood. The sample's subset: CD45RA-negative fraction. The receptors come from a man aged 18 to 30 in good health.

In its sample, this clone was seen once. The genes are TRBV30 and TRBJ2-5; no clear D. Trimming removed 2 bases at V and 6 bases at J, with 10 bases between. The CDR3 runs 12 residues. Germline CDR1 is GTSNPN and CDR2 is SVGIG (reference sequence). The CDR3 protein is CAWSTNLKTQYF. CDR3 nucleotide sequence: TGTGCCTGGAGTACGAACCTGAAGACCCAGTACTTC.

The rearrangement joins TRBV29-1 to TRBJ2-7, with D possibly being TRBD1 (6 bases). This CDR3 has 13 amino acids. Germline assignment: CDR1 SQVTM and CDR2 ANQGSEA. The V end was cut by 3 bases, the J end by 2 bases, with 11 bases between. The CDR3 reads CSVEGTSPYEQYF. The CDR3 DNA is TGCAGCGTTGAGGGGACATCCCCCTACGAGCAGTACTTC.

The V gene is TRBV5-1, the J gene TRBJ1-1; D is undetermined. Germline lookup yields CDR1 SGHRS and CDR2 YFSETQ. This CDR3 contains 13 residues. Trimming shortened V by 1 base and J by 2 bases, and 6 bases separated the two germline ends. CDR3 in amino acids: CASSLIDNTEAFF. The CDR3 coding sequence is TGCGCCAGCAGCTTGATTGACAACACTGAAGCTTTCTTT.

This clone was counted only a few times. This may come from a read error, since a much larger clone is one base off. In the same sample, other DNA sequences code for this CDR3. The chain couples TRBV30 to TRBJ1-5, with a tentative D call TRBD1 (5 bases). The germline CDR1 and CDR2 sequences are GTSNPN and SVGIG (reference sequence). Trimming took 0 bases from V and 1 from J, leaving 7 bases between them. The CDR3 has 14 amino acids. CDR3 in amino acids: CAWSVSGSNQPQHF. The CDR3 nucleotides read TGTGCCTGGAGTGTCTCAGGGAGCAATCAGCCCCAGCATTTT.

This chain uses TRBV7-6 with TRBJ2-5; D uncertain. Germline V gives CDR1 SGHVS, CDR2 FNYEAQ. Trimming pared 1 base from V and 7 bases from J, leaving 13 bases between. The CDR3 is 14 residues long. CDR3 amino acids: CASSLETLGRTQYF. Here the CDR3 DNA reads TGTGCCAGCAGCTTAGAGACGCTCGGTAGGACCCAGTACTTC.

The chain recombines TRBV5-1 with TRBJ2-5; 11 positions agree with TRBD1. Germline assignment: CDR1 SGHRS and CDR2 YFSETQ. CDR3 size: 16 residues. V shed 3 bases and J 3 bases; nucleotides not matched to a gene: 7. The CDR3 sequence is CASSSSGTGGEETQYF. The DNA for the CDR3 is TGCGCCAGCAGCTCCTCCGGGACAGGGGGAGAAGAGACCCAGTACTTC. Supplemented by reference TRBV5-1 and TRBJ2-5, the full variable domain reads KAGVTQTPRYLIKTRGQQVTLSCSPISGHRSVSWYQQTPGQGLQFLFEYFSETQRNKGNFPGRFSGRQFSNSRSEMNVSTLELGDSALYLCASSSSGTGGEETQYFGPGTRLLVL.

The chain recombines TRBV30 with TRBJ2-3; TRBD2 aligns across 11 bases. The CDR3 extends over 15 amino acids. CDR1 is GTSNPN and CDR2 is SVGIG in the germline V gene (reference sequence). After removal of 3 bases from V and 4 bases from J, the junction contained 6 bases not matched to a gene. CDR3 sequence reads: CAWSMGLAESDTQYF. The CDR3 nucleotides read TGTGCCTGGAGCATGGGACTAGCGGAGTCAGATACGCAGTATTTT.

This clone has just one count. This chain links TRBV5-6 with TRBJ1-2, with 10 nucleotides matching TRBD1. V trimming: 2 bases; J trimming: 4 bases; junction bases outside the gene matches: 5. CDR1 SGHDT and CDR2 YYEEEE come from the germline V gene. The length of the CDR3 is 15 residues. The DNA of the CDR3 is TGTGCCAGCAGCTTACGGGACAGGGGTGGCTATGGCTACACCTTC. Translating it yields CASSLRDRGGYGYTF.

The rearrangement joins TRBV30 to TRBJ2-7, with D possibly TRBD2 on 6 matching bases. Germline V gene sequence: CDR1 GTSNPN, CDR2 SVGIG (reference sequence). This CDR3 region has 12 residues. Trimming removed 4 bases from V and 6 bases from J, with 13 bases in between. The CDR3 nucleotides are TGTGCCTGGACCCCCGGGGGAGGCGAGCAGTACTTC. This gives the protein CAWTPGGGEQYF.

This clone was detected ten times or more. The same CDR3 also results from other DNA sequences found in this sample. V usage is TRBV27 and J usage is TRBJ2-2; no definite D call. Germline CDR1 MNHEY, CDR2 SMNVEV (reference sequence). V was clipped by 3 bases and J by 5 bases, with 4 bases between them. This CDR3 is built from 12 residues. The chain's CDR3 is CASSFSTGELFF. The CDR3, as DNA: TGTGCCAGCAGTTTCTCGACCGGGGAGCTGTTTTTT.

V gene TRBV2 combines with J gene TRBJ2-3, with TRBD1 matching 7 bases. The germline V gene has CDR1 SNHLY and CDR2 FYNNEI. Germline trimming cut 8 bases from V and 0 bases from J; bases unmatched to any gene: 8. This CDR3 comprises 15 residues. The CDR3 sequence is CASGQGGRSTDTQYF. For the CDR3, the DNA is TGTGCCAGCGGCCAAGGGGGCCGGAGCACAGATACGCAGTATTTT.

The J gene is TRBJ1-1, the V gene TRBV5-4, with unresolved D. Germline CDR1 and CDR2: SGHNT and YYREEE (reference sequence). This CDR3 has 15 amino acids. Trimming removed 0 bases at V and 5 bases at J, with 14 bases between. As DNA, the CDR3 is TGTGCCAGCAGCTTGGACGAGAGCCCTGGAACTGAAGCTTTCTTT. This translates into CASSLDESPGTEAFF.

This clone was detected a few times. The chain carries TRBV2 and TRBJ2-5; 8 nucleotides agree with TRBD1. CDR1 is SNHLY and CDR2 is FYNNEI in the germline V gene. This CDR3 has 13 residues. V dropped 4 bases and J dropped 10; count of bases not matched to a gene: 8. The DNA of the CDR3 is TGTGCCAGCAGTGGGGGCAGGGGGCAGGACCAGTACTTC. Its translation is CASSGGRGQDQYF.

This clone occurred a few times. The rearrangement links TRBV29-1 to TRBJ2-3, with 7 positions matching TRBD1. There are 12 residues in the CDR3. Germline assignment: CDR1 SQVTM and CDR2 ANQGSEA. V was clipped by 7 bases and J by 2 bases; unmatched bases: 3. The CDR3 coding sequence is TGCAGCGCCGGGACAGACACAGATACGCAGTATTTT. It translates to CSAGTDTDTQYF.

This clone was seen a single time. The rearrangement links TRBV10-2 to TRBJ2-7; D perhaps matches TRBD2 (6 bases). This CDR3 has 13 amino acids. V lost 6 bases, J lost 3 bases, and 12 bases lay in between. CDR1 and CDR2 from the germline V gene are WSHSY and SAAADI. The CDR3 loop reads CASSRGIDYEQYF. The CDR3 DNA reads TGCGCCAGCAGCCGGGGGATAGACTACGAGCAGTACTTC.

This clone has a handful of counts. This chain connects TRBV5-6 to TRBJ2-6; 11 nucleotides align to TRBD2. The CDR3 has 18 amino acids. CDR1 SGHDT and CDR2 YYEEEE come from the germline V gene. The ends lost 4 bases at V and 0 bases at J; junction bases unmatched: 6. The CDR3 protein is CASSLTSGGLSGANVLTF. CDR3 in DNA: TGTGCCAGCAGCCTTACTAGCGGGGGACTCTCTGGGGCCAACGTCCTGACTTTC.

The CDR3 loop is CASSSLTGGEPQHF. The CDR3 nucleotides are TGTGCCAGCAGTTCCCTGACAGGGGGCGAGCCCCAGCATTTT. This rearrangement joins TRBV27 to TRBJ1-5; 10 bases are shared with TRBD1. The CDR3 consists of 14 residues. The germline V gene has CDR1 MNHEY and CDR2 SMNVEV (reference sequence). The V and J ends lost 4 bases and 8 bases, in that order; junction bases with no gene match: 5.

V is TRBV18 and J is TRBJ1-1; D is unclear. The CDR3 has 16 residues. Looked up from germline, CDR1 is KGHSH and CDR2 is LQKENI. V was pared by 2 bases and J by 4 bases, with 17 bases between. In DNA form, the CDR3 reads TGTGCCAGCTCACCAAAAGGGCCGGCTAGTAGCACTGAAGCTTTCTTT. Translation gives CASSPKGPASSTEAFF. Full variable domain (missing parts from reference TRBV18 and TRBJ1-1): NAGVMQNPRHLVRRRGQEARLRCSPMKGHSHVYWYRQLPEEGLKFMVYLQKENIIDESGMPKERFSAEFPKEGPSILRIQQVVRGDSAAYFCASSPKGPASSTEAFFGQGTRLTVV.

CDR3: CASSHRRSSAKIGELFF. In DNA form, the CDR3 reads TGTGCCAGCAGCCATCGGCGATCCAGTGCCAAAATAGGGGAACTGTTTTTT. The chain has TRBV14 and TRBJ1-4, with D possibly being TRBD1 (5 bases). CDR3 length: 17 residues. Trimming left V 3 bases short and J 12 bases short, with 26 bases between. Germline V gene data show CDR1 as SGHDN and CDR2 as FVKESK.

The chain carries TRBV7-9 and TRBJ2-4; D perhaps matches TRBD2 (5 bases). The germline V and J ends were trimmed by 6 bases and 8 bases, with 8 bases remaining between them. The CDR3 sequence is 11 residues long. CDR1 is SEHNR and CDR2 is FQNEAQ in the germline V gene (reference sequence). In nucleotides, the CDR3 is TGTGCCAGCAGTTGGGGAGACATTCAGTACTTC. Translation gives CASSWGDIQYF.

This clone was counted a single time. The gene calls are TRBV5-4 and TRBJ2-1; 11 positions agree with TRBD1. V shed 3 bases and J 8 bases; nucleotides not matched to a gene: 10. The CDR3 length is 16 residues. Germline loops: CDR1 SGHNT, CDR2 YYREEE (reference sequence). The CDR3 is CASSSRTGGGYDEQFF. In DNA, the CDR3 is TGTGCCAGCAGCTCAAGGACAGGGGGCGGTTATGATGAGCAGTTCTTC.

The CDR3 region has the DNA TGCAGCGTTTCGGGGCGGGGGCAGGGGGGAGTCAATGAGCAGTTCTTC. This translates into CSVSGRGQGGVNEQFF. The genes are TRBV29-1 and TRBJ2-1, with D perhaps TRBD1 or TRBD2 (7 bases each). The CDR3 is made up of 16 amino acids. CDR1 SQVTM and CDR2 ANQGSEA come from the germline V gene. Trimming left V 5 bases short and J 6 bases short, with 23 bases between.

This clone has a count of ten or more. This chain joins TRBV7-2 and TRBJ1-5, with 7 bases identical to TRBD1. Per the germline V gene, CDR1 is SGHTA and CDR2 is FQGNSA. With V trimmed by 3 bases and J by 3 bases, 8 bases remained unmatched. There are 16 residues in the CDR3. The CDR3 DNA is TGTGCCAGCAGCTTGAGCTCGGACAGGAACAATCAGCCCCAGCATTTT. Protein: CASSLSSDRNNQPQHF.

CDR3 nucleotide sequence: TGTGCCAGCAGCTTAGATGGGGGGAATGAGCAGTTCTTC. It translates to CASSLDGGNEQFF. This chain uses TRBV11-3 with TRBJ2-1; a weak D match, TRBD2 (6 bases). This CDR3 is built from 13 residues. Trimming removed 0 bases from V and 7 bases from J, with 7 bases in between. Looked up from germline, CDR1 is SGHNT and CDR2 is YENEEA. Using reference TRBV11-3 and TRBJ2-1 for the parts outside the CDR3, the full variable domain is EAGVVQSPRYKIIEKKQPVAFWCNPISGHNTLYWYLQNLGQGPELLIRYENEEAVDDSQLPKDRFSAERLKGVDSTLKIQPAELGDSAVYLCASSLDGGNEQFFGPGTRLTVL.

This chain connects TRBV19 to TRBJ2-3; 7 bases map to TRBD2. V dropped 9 bases and J dropped 2; count of bases not matched to a gene: 11. Germline-derived CDR1 and CDR2 are LNHDA and SQIVND (reference sequence). The CDR3 is made up of 15 amino acids. The chain's CDR3 is CASRRGDGPTDTQYF. As DNA, the CDR3 is TGTGCCAGCCGCCGGGGGGACGGCCCCACAGATACGCAGTATTTT. Looking up the rest from reference TRBV19 and TRBJ2-3 gives the full variable domain: DGGITQSPKYLFRKEGQNVTLSCEQNLNHDAMYWYRQDPGQGLRLIYYSQIVNDFQKGDIAEGYSVSREKKESFPLTVTSAQKNPTAFYLCASRRGDGPTDTQYFGPGTRLTVL.

For this clone: Other DNA sequences in the sample encode the same CDR3. The CDR3 DNA is TGTGCCAGCAGTTACTCGATAGGACAGGGGGGTGAAAAACTGTTTTTT. Protein sequence: CASSYSIGQGGEKLFF. This sequence joins TRBV6-5 and TRBJ1-4; TRBD1 matches at 10 bases. The CDR3 totals 16 residues. With 0 bases clipped from V and 7 bases from J, the junction kept 5 bases outside the gene matches. Germline V gives CDR1 MNHEY, CDR2 SVGAGI.

The chain is built from TRBV5-1 and TRBJ2-7; TRBD2 aligns across 10 bases. V shed 0 bases and J 6 bases; nucleotides not matched to a gene: 9. This CDR3 region has 16 residues. Looked up from germline, CDR1 is SGHRS and CDR2 is YFSETQ. The CDR3 DNA sequence: TGCGCCAGCAGCTTGGAGTCGCAGCGGGGGGGCCGCGAGCAGTACTTC. Amino acids: CASSLESQRGGREQYF.